Listed below are T cell receptor beta chains from one sample, sequenced in a study of blood T cells in healthy people across ages. Using its own MiXCR run on the 5' RACE reads, TCRdb lists one record per CDR3 protein. The sample includes 1.5 million to 2 million distinct CDR3 sequences, roughly a third seen only once; the top ten take about 11%. The sample consisted of blood. Source of these receptors: a woman in her twenties or thirties in good health. Both conserved end residues are part of each CDR3. D genes are given only for firm matches. Clone size is shown for a subset of rows, as once, few, many or a class of expanded clone.

abundance,d_gene,j_gene,len,v_gene,CDR3nt,CDR3aa
many,TRBD1,TRBJ2-5,15,TRBV4-1,TGCGCCAGCAGCCTTCGGACAGGACACCAAGAGACCCAGTACTTC,CASSLRTGHQETQYF
.,.,TRBJ1-5,15,TRBV28,TGTGCCAGCAGTTTAAGTATGGGGCAAAGTCAGCCCCAGCATTTT,CASSLSMGQSQPQHF
many,TRBD2,TRBJ2-5,16,TRBV4-1,TGCGCCAGCAGCCCGTCGACGACTAGCGCACAAGAGACCCAGTACTTC,CASSPSTTSAQETQYF
.,TRBD2,TRBJ2-1,14,TRBV9,TGTGCCAGCAGCGTAGGGATGGGGGGGGATGAGCAGTTCTTC,CASSVGMGGDEQFF
few,TRBD1,TRBJ2-6,18,TRBV5-1,TGCGCCAGCAGCTTGGGGGACAGCCAAACCCGTCGAGCCAACGTCCTGACTTTC,CASSLGDSQTRRANVLTF
.,.,TRBJ2-6,14,TRBV25-1,TGTGCCAGCAGTAACGGGCGACAGCTAAGCGTCCTGACTTTC,CASSNGRQLSVLTF
once,.,TRBJ2-6,16,TRBV4-3,TGCGCCAGCAGCCAAGACAAGGGGGCTGGGGCCAACGTCCTGACTTTC,CASSQDKGAGANVLTF
few,.,TRBJ2-1,13,TRBV5-1,TGCGCCAGCAGCTTGGCCGGAAGGTATGAGCAGTTCTTC,CASSLAGRYEQFF
once,.,TRBJ1-1,16,TRBV9,TGTGCCAGCAGCGTAGAAGGAACGCCCTGGAACACTGAAGCTTTCTTT,CASSVEGTPWNTEAFF
.,.,TRBJ1-1,15,TRBV4-1,TGCGCCAGCAGCCAAGATCGGAGGGGGAGGACTGAAGCTTTCTTT,CASSQDRRGRTEAFF
few,TRBD1,TRBJ2-5,16,TRBV13,TGTGCCAGCAGCTCCCCCGGACAGGGACCGCAAGAGACCCAGTACTTC,CASSSPGQGPQETQYF
.,TRBD1,TRBJ2-5,15,TRBV3-1,TGTGCCAGCAGCCAAGATGCCAGGGGGTCAGAGACCCAGTACTTC,CASSQDARGSETQYF
.,.,TRBJ2-3,17,TRBV2,TGTGCCAGCAGTGATGGGACGGGGCAATATATCACAGATACGCAGTATTTT,CASSDGTGQYITDTQYF
.,TRBD1,TRBJ1-1,16,TRBV27,TGTGCCAGCAGTTCCTCCGGGCAGGGGGCTGGCACTGAAGCTTTCTTT,CASSSSGQGAGTEAFF
many,TRBD2,TRBJ2-7,15,TRBV28,TGTGCCAGCAGTCCCCCGGCGGGGGGCTCCTACGAGCAGTACTTC,CASSPPAGGSYEQYF
few,.,TRBJ1-1,13,TRBV10-3,TGTGCCATCAGTGACGCGGGGAACACTGAAGCTTTCTTT,CAISDAGNTEAFF
few,.,TRBJ2-5,15,TRBV3-1,TGTGCCAGCAGTCCGGGGAGGACTCTTTGGGAGACCCAGTACTTC,CASSPGRTLWETQYF
.,.,TRBJ2-3,11,TRBV28,TGCGCCAGCAGAGGGTCAGATGCGCAGTATTTT,CASRGSDAQYF
.,TRBD2,TRBJ2-1,17,TRBV4-1,TGCGCCAGCAGCCAACTCGGGCGGGAGCTTGGCTACAATGAGCAGTTCTTC,CASSQLGRELGYNEQFF
.,TRBD1,TRBJ2-7,15,TRBV7-9,TGTGCCAGCAGCCCCCGGGACAGCCTATCCTACGAGCAGTACTTC,CASSPRDSLSYEQYF
.,.,TRBJ1-5,13,TRBV20-1,TGCAGCTCAGGGGACGATAGCAATCAGCCCCAGCATTTT,CSSGDDSNQPQHF
.,TRBD2,TRBJ2-5,16,TRBV9,TGTGCCAGCAGCGTAGGTACAGCGGGAGTTCGGGAGACCCAGTACTTC,CASSVGTAGVRETQYF
many,TRBD2,TRBJ2-7,15,TRBV5-1,TGCGCCAGCAGCTTCGGACTAGCGGATACCTACGAGCAGTACTTC,CASSFGLADTYEQYF
.,.,TRBJ2-7,12,TRBV20-1,TGCAGGCCCCAGGGGGGGTCCTACGAGCAGTACTTC,CRPQGGSYEQYF
many,.,TRBJ1-1,14,TRBV10-3,TGTGCCATCAGTGAGTCGGGGGGGACGGCTGAAGCTTTCTTT,CAISESGGTAEAFF
.,TRBD1,TRBJ2-2,18,TRBV29-1,TGCAGCGTTGAAGATCCTTACGCCAGGGACAGCTACACCGGGGAGCTGTTTTTT,CSVEDPYARDSYTGELFF
.,TRBD2,TRBJ2-5,15,TRBV7-2,TGTGCCAGCACCTCCCGGGTTGGGGGAGGGGAGACCCAGTACTTC,CASTSRVGGGETQYF
.,.,TRBJ2-3,12,TRBV2,TGTGCCAGCAGTGGCAACAGCAATACGCAGTATTTT,CASSGNSNTQYF
few,.,TRBJ2-4,14,TRBV2,TGTGCCAGCCGTGGGCCAGCGTTGGAAAACATTCAGTACTTC,CASRGPALENIQYF
.,.,TRBJ1-1,15,TRBV6-2/TRBV6-3,TGTGCCAGCAACGGGAATCCTAGGTCCGATAAAAGTGCTTTCTTT,CASNGNPRSDKSAFF
.,.,TRBJ1-6,12,TRBV7-9,TGTGCCAGCAGCCGCGACCATTCACCCCTCCACTTT,CASSRDHSPLHF
few,.,TRBJ2-5,13,TRBV5-1,TGCGCCAGCAGCGTGCTAGCGACAGGGACCCAGTACTTC,CASSVLATGTQYF
many,.,TRBJ2-3,14,TRBV7-3,TGTGCCAGCAGCTTATTCCCCAGCACAGATACGCAGTATTTT,CASSLFPSTDTQYF
.,.,TRBJ2-7,15,TRBV5-1,TGCGCCAGCAGCCCCAGGGATCAGGGAACGTACGAGCAGTACTTC,CASSPRDQGTYEQYF
.,.,TRBJ2-1,21,TRBV9,TGTGCCAGCAGCGTAGGGACAGGGAGGAGGGGAGCGGGAGAACGCTACAATGAGCAGTTCTTC,CASSVGTGRRGAGERYNEQFF
.,.,TRBJ2-1,15,TRBV7-3,TGTGCCAGCAGCTTATGGCTAGCTGCTGCCAATGAGCAGTTCTTC,CASSLWLAAANEQFF
.,.,TRBJ2-5,14,TRBV12-3/TRBV12-4,TGTGCCAGCAGTCCCCTCGAGGGGAGGGAGACCCAGTACTTC,CASSPLEGRETQYF
.,.,TRBJ2-5,14,TRBV6-6,TGTGCCAGCAGTTACTGGTTCCGGGAAGAGACCCAGTACTTC,CASSYWFREETQYF
.,.,TRBJ1-4,15,TRBV6-1,TGTGCCAGCAGTGAGTACCGGGACACTAATGAAAAACTGTTTTTT,CASSEYRDTNEKLFF
.,.,TRBJ1-2,15,TRBV12-3/TRBV12-4,TGTGCCAGCAGTCAGACCGTACTGCGCCAATTAGGCTACACCTTC,CASSQTVLRQLGYTF
.,TRBD1,TRBJ1-1,11,TRBV29-1,TGCAGCGGCAGACAGGGTTTTTTAGCTTTCTTT,CSGRQGFLAFF
.,.,TRBJ2-7,14,TRBV28,TGTGCCAGCAATGGCGTGGGAGCGAGCTACGAGCAGTACTTC,CASNGVGASYEQYF
.,.,TRBJ2-3,16,TRBV7-6,TGTGCCAGCAGCTTAGGGGGCGCTGGGGTAACAGATACGCAGTATTTT,CASSLGGAGVTDTQYF
few,.,TRBJ1-4,13,TRBV15,TGTGCCACCAGCAGGGGCCCTTCGGAAAAACTGTTTTTT,CATSRGPSEKLFF
.,.,TRBJ2-7,16,TRBV4-1,TGCGCCAGCAGCCAACCACAGGGGGCGGGAGGCTACGAGCAGTACTTC,CASSQPQGAGGYEQYF
.,.,TRBJ1-1,13,TRBV20-1,TGCAGTGCTAGAGAGGGGGGGGACACTGAAGCTTTCTTT,CSAREGGDTEAFF
many,.,TRBJ2-5,13,TRBV7-2,TGTGCCAGCAGCTTAATAGGGGCGGAGACCCAGTACTTC,CASSLIGAETQYF
few,TRBD2,TRBJ2-3,16,TRBV7-2,TGTGCCAGCAGCCCAAGACTAGCGGGAGTGGTAGATACGCAGTATTTT,CASSPRLAGVVDTQYF
few,TRBD2,TRBJ2-7,18,TRBV4-2,TGTGCCAGCAGCAAAGCCCCGACTAGCGGGAGTGGTACCTACGAGCAGTACTTC,CASSKAPTSGSGTYEQYF
.,TRBD1,TRBJ1-4,16,TRBV4-1,TGCGCCAGCAGCCAGGGACAGGGGGCAACTAATGAAAAACTGTTTTTT,CASSQGQGATNEKLFF
few,TRBD2,TRBJ2-1,13,TRBV7-2,TGTGCCAGCAGCTTAGGGCGGGAGAGGGAGCAGTTCTTC,CASSLGREREQFF
.,.,TRBJ2-1,15,TRBV12-3/TRBV12-4,TGTGCCAGCAGTTTAGAGAGGGGTCTGGGGAATGAGCAGTTCTTC,CASSLERGLGNEQFF
few,TRBD1,TRBJ2-3,18,TRBV6-1,TGTGCCAGCAGTGAATCATCGTACAGGGGTTTAGGCACAGATACGCAGTATTTT,CASSESSYRGLGTDTQYF
.,.,TRBJ2-6,18,TRBV5-1,TGCGCCAGCAGCCGCCCGGACACCCTTCAGAAGGGGGCCAACGTCCTGACTTTC,CASSRPDTLQKGANVLTF
.,TRBD1,TRBJ1-2,14,TRBV3-1,TGTGCCAGCAGCCCGGGGACAGAAAGCTATGGCTACACCTTC,CASSPGTESYGYTF
.,TRBD1,TRBJ1-2,17,TRBV7-9,TGTGCCAGCAGTCATCTTGCGGGACAGGGGAACCATTATGGCTACACCTTC,CASSHLAGQGNHYGYTF
.,TRBD1,TRBJ2-1,18,TRBV25-1,TGTGCCAGCGACCGTAAGATGTCAGTGAAGGGACAGGGGTCGTGCTGGTTCTTC,CASDRKMSVKGQGSCWFF
many,.,TRBJ1-5,16,TRBV12-3/TRBV12-4,TGTGCCAGCAGTCCTCCCGGGCAGGGTGCTAATCAGCCCCAGCATTTT,CASSPPGQGANQPQHF
few,.,TRBJ1-2,17,TRBV6-6,TGTGCCAGCAGTTCCTCCGACATGGGCCTTGGGGTCTATGGCTACACCTTC,CASSSSDMGLGVYGYTF
.,.,TRBJ1-4,15,TRBV7-9,TGTGCCAGCAGCTTAGGGGGGCCTCGAGGTGAAAAACTGTTTTTT,CASSLGGPRGEKLFF